This T cell receptor (beta chain) was profiled in a study of blood T cell repertoires in COVID-19. This CDR3 comprises 15 residues. Trimming at V came to 9 bases and at J to 4 bases, leaving 15 bases not matched to a gene. Germline V lookup: CDR1 SNHLY, CDR2 FYNNEI. Ages ranged from about 18 to 89 years, with residence in around 24 US areas. Participants' own reports of clinical history determined their cohort assignment. Authors' data handling: How many nucleated cells were present was estimated from reference gene primer amplification. Measured with immunoSEQ multiplex PCR; TCRdb has only the in-frame clones, and not every one. V and J calls and clone size are given by that table; D and trimming were obtained from the DNA. This sample has about 400,000 clones, with 70% to 90% found just once.

The source of this sequence is a woman aged 40 to 50 with acute COVID-19. The sequenced material came from PBMCs or T cells enriched from blood (not recorded which). The J gene is TRBJ2-7, the V gene TRBV2; 7 positions agree with TRBD1. CDR3 nucleotide sequence: TGTGCCAGTCGGGACAGCCTTTTAAGTACTTACGAGCAGTACTTC. Its translation is CASRDSLLSTYEQYF.